This TCR beta chain was identified in a study of spatial heterogeneity in lung cancer. Study background: As counted in raw reads, each unique TCR and UMI combination appeared more than ten times on average.

This clonotype was observed a few times. Time point meaning: sample taken at primary tumor resection. The input material, whole RNA from tumor, nontumor lung or frozen PBMC, was sequenced unsorted. Samples were donated by 72 untreated early-stage non-small cell lung cancer patients. The CDR3 is made up of 13 amino acids. The V gene end was trimmed by 3 bases and the J gene end by 4 bases; junction bases not matched to a gene: 2. The germline CDR1 and CDR2 sequences are SGHRS and YFSETQ. TCRdb re-analysed the 5' RACE reads in MiXCR, keeping a single row per CDR3 protein. The sample yields about 82,000 distinct CDR3 sequences, around an eighth seen once.

Sequenced material: PBMCs, taken at surgery. The receptor was derived from a male donor with early-stage non-small cell lung cancer. This sequence joins TRBV5-1 and TRBJ2-3, with 7 bases aligning to TRBD1. The DNA of the CDR3 is TGCGCCAGCAGCTCACAGGGGCCAGATACGCAGTATTTT. Translating gives CASSSQGPDTQYF.